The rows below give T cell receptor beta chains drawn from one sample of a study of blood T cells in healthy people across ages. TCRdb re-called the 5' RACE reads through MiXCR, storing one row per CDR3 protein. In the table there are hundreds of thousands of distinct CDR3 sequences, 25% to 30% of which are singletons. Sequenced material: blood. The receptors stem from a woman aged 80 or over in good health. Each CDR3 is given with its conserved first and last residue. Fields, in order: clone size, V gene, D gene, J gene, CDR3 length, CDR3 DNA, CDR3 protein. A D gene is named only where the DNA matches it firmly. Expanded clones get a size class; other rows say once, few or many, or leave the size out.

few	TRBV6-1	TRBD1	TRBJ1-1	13	TGTGCCAGCAGGGACAGGCGGGCAACTGAAGCTTTCTTT	CASRDRRATEAFF
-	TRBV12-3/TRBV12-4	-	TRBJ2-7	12	TGTGCCAGCACCAGCGGACAATCCGAGCAGTACTTC	CASTSGQSEQYF
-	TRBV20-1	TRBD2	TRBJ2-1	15	TGCAGTGCTAGAGATATAGCGGGGGGTAGGGATGAGCAGGTCTTC	CSARDIAGGRDEQVF
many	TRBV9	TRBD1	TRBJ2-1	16	TGTGCCAGCAGCCCGAGGGGGGACAGGGTGTCCAATGAGCAGTTCTTC	CASSPRGDRVSNEQFF
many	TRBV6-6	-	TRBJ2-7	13	TGTGCCAGCTCGCGGGTCATATCCTACGAGCAGTACTTC	CASSRVISYEQYF
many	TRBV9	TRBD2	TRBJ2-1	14	TGTGCCAGCAGCCGCGGGGGGGCCTGGCATGAGCAGTTCTTC	CASSRGGAWHEQFF
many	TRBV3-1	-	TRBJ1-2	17	TGTGCCAGCAGCCAAGATCTGGCGGCAAGCTTATACTATGGCTACACCTTC	CASSQDLAASLYYGYTF
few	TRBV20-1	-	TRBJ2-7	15	TGCAGTGCTAGTGGCCTTGGCGGAGACAGCTACGAGCAGTACTTC	CSASGLGGDSYEQYF
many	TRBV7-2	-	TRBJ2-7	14	TGTGCCAGCAGCCCCGGACGGGCTACGGGCGAGCAGTACTTC	CASSPGRATGEQYF
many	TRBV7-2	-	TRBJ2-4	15	TGTGCCAGCAGCCGCGAGATGGGCTCCAAAAACATTCAGTACTTC	CASSREMGSKNIQYF
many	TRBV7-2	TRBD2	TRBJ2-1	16	TGTGCCAGCAGCTTAGCCGGGACTAGCGGGGGTTCTGAGCAGTTCTTC	CASSLAGTSGGSEQFF
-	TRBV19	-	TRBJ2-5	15	TGTGCCAGTAGTATATCTTTCCAGGCCCAAGAGACCCAGTACTTC	CASSISFQAQETQYF
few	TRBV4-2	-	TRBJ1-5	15	TGTGCCAGCAGTCCTACACGGGTGAACCATCAGCCCCAGCATTTT	CASSPTRVNHQPQHF
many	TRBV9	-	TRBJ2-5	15	TGTGCCAGCAGCTCTACCCCCCTAGCCAAAGAGACCCAGTACTTC	CASSSTPLAKETQYF
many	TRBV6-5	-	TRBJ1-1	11	TGTGCCAGCAGTTACGAGACTGAAGCTTTCTTT	CASSYETEAFF
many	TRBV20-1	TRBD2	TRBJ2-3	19	TGCAGTGCCCTAAGGTTACTGAGACTAGCGGGGGAAGGGACAGATACGCAGTATTTT	CSALRLLRLAGEGTDTQYF
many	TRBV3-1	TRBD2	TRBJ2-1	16	TGTGCCAGCAGCCAAGATCCGAGCGGGGTAAACAATGAGCAGTTCTTC	CASSQDPSGVNNEQFF
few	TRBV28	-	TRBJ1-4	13	TGTGCCAGCAGTCCCCCGCGAAATGAAAAACTGTTTTTT	CASSPPRNEKLFF
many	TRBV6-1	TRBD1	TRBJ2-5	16	TGTGCCAGCAGTGAATTTGCCTCGGGACAGGGGGTTACCCAGTACTTC	CASSEFASGQGVTQYF
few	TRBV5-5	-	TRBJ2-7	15	TGTGCCAGCAACCTCGAGAGGGGGGGGCCGGACGAGCAGTACTTC	CASNLERGGPDEQYF
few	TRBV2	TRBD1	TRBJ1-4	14	TGTGCCAGCAGGCGAGACAGGGGTGGTGAAAAACGGTTTTTT	CASRRDRGGEKRFF
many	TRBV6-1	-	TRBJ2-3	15	TGTGCCAGCCTCCCTGGGCTGGGACTCACAGATACGCAGTATTTT	CASLPGLGLTDTQYF
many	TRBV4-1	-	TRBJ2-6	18	TGCGCCAGCAGCCAAGGGGGCATCGGGAGCTCTGGGGCCAACGTCCTGACTTTC	CASSQGGIGSSGANVLTF
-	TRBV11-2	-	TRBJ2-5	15	TGTGCCAGCAGCTTAACCCTTGGCAGTCAAGAGACCCAGTACTTC	CASSLTLGSQETQYF